This passage covers 10 T cell receptor beta chains from one sample sequenced in a study of T cell repertoires in cytomegalovirus infection. TCRdb reprocessed the reads via MiXCR and lists one record per CDR3 protein. The sample yields about 920,000 distinct CDR3 sequences, roughly 30% seen once. No antigen is known for these receptors. The source was cultured CD8+ T cells from PBMCs, collected from culture after CMV antigen stimulation. Receptor source: a human donor in good health (CMV status not recorded). Some clones in this sample may be carry-over from other donors' samples.

V and J are TRBV12-3 or TRBV12-4 and TRBJ1-2, with D perhaps TRBD1 (5 bases). The CDR3 length is 16 residues. Trimming took off 1 base at V and 6 bases at J, with 18 bases between the two ends. The CDR3 DNA follows: TGTGCCAGCAGTTTAGGTCTTAGAGTCAGGGCGAATGGCTACACCTTC. Protein product: CASSLGLRVRANGYTF.

This clonotype was counted at least ten times. The gene calls are TRBV7-6 and TRBJ2-1, with 11 bases identical to TRBD1. Trimming took 5 bases from V and 9 from J; bases not matched to a gene: 9. Germline V gene data show CDR1 as SGHVS and CDR2 as FNYEAQ. This CDR3 is 15 amino acids long. CDR3 DNA sequence: TGTGCCAGCAGCCTAGGGGGACAGGGGGTTCCTGAGCAGTTCTTC. Translated, it gives CASSLGGQGVPEQFF.

The chain employs TRBV7-4 and TRBJ1-2, with 7 bases fitting TRBD1. CDR1 is SGHVT, CDR2 SQSDAQ, per germline. CDR3 size: 17 residues. J lost 8 bases, V lost 1 base, and 16 bases had no gene match. The CDR3 DNA sequence: TGTGCCAGCAGCTTAGGAGATTTGACTGACCGACAGGGCGGCTACACCTTC. Encoded protein: CASSLGDLTDRQGGYTF.

The V and J genes are TRBV5-4 and TRBJ1-1, with 7 bases matching TRBD1. The CDR3 loop spans 13 amino acids. The junction had 8 bases not matched to a gene; V was cut back by 6 bases and J by 6 bases. CDR1 and CDR2 (germline): SGHNT, YYREEE (reference sequence). CDR3 bases: TGTGCCAGCACCACAGACAGGGACCCTGAAGCTTTCTTT. Protein sequence: CASTTDRDPEAFF.

The table lists this clonotype with a few counts. The chain recombines TRBV7-2 with TRBJ2-2, with 16 bases matching TRBD2. Trimming cost V 4 bases and J 3 bases; bases outside gene matches: 14. Per the germline V gene, CDR1 is SGHTA and CDR2 is FQGNSA. There are 21 residues in the CDR3. The CDR3 loop reads CASSSLGTSGGAVWDTGELFF. DNA for the CDR3: TGTGCCAGCAGCTCACTCGGGACTAGCGGGGGGGCCGTATGGGACACCGGGGAGCTGTTTTTT.

The chain recombines TRBV18 with TRBJ2-3; D might be TRBD2 (6 bases). V lost 6 bases to trimming and J lost 3 bases, with 13 bases between them. The germline V gene has CDR1 KGHSH and CDR2 LQKENI. This CDR3 region has 14 residues. The CDR3 region has the DNA TGTGCCAGCTCCCTCAGGGACTGGACAGATACGCAGTATTTT. Translation gives CASSLRDWTDTQYF.

With regard to this clonotype: The germline gene is not matched at one end of the junction; a read error may be the cause. The chain joins TRBV5-1 to TRBJ1-4, with D perhaps TRBD1 (5 bases). The germline V gene encodes CDR1 SGHRS and CDR2 YFSETQ. The CDR3 loop spans 14 amino acids. CDR3 residues: CASSLAGRSEKRFF. CDR3 bases: TGCGCCAGCAGCTTGGCAGGGAGGAGTGAAAAACGGTTTTTT.

This clonotype was detected only a few times. The chain employs TRBV29-1 and TRBJ1-2, with 7 nucleotides matching TRBD1. Trimming cost V 5 bases and J 6 bases; bases outside gene matches: 6. This CDR3 is built from 12 residues. Per germline, CDR1 SQVTM and CDR2 ANQGSEA. The CDR3 bases are TGCAGCGTTCCCTCCAGGGGGGATGGCTACACCTTC. Amino acid sequence: CSVPSRGDGYTF.

The chain employs TRBV29-1 and TRBJ1-2, with D perhaps TRBD1 (6 bases). The CDR3 contains 13 residues. V gave up 7 bases and J gave up 1 base, with 13 bases separating them. CDR1 is SQVTM, CDR2 ANQGSEA, per germline. Here the CDR3 reads CSGGTSNNYGYTF. For the CDR3, the DNA is TGCAGCGGAGGGACAAGTAATAACTATGGCTACACCTTC.

This clonotype is labeled medium-sized. The gene calls are TRBV7-9 and TRBJ2-7, with TRBD1 matching over 7 bases. CDR3 size: 14 residues. Trimming cost V 5 bases and J 8 bases; bases outside gene matches: 12. Looked up from germline, CDR1 is SEHNR and CDR2 is FQNEAQ (reference sequence). DNA for the CDR3: TGTGCCAGCAGCCCCCGGGACAGTCTGATCCAGCAGTACGTC. Residues: CASSPRDSLIQQYV.